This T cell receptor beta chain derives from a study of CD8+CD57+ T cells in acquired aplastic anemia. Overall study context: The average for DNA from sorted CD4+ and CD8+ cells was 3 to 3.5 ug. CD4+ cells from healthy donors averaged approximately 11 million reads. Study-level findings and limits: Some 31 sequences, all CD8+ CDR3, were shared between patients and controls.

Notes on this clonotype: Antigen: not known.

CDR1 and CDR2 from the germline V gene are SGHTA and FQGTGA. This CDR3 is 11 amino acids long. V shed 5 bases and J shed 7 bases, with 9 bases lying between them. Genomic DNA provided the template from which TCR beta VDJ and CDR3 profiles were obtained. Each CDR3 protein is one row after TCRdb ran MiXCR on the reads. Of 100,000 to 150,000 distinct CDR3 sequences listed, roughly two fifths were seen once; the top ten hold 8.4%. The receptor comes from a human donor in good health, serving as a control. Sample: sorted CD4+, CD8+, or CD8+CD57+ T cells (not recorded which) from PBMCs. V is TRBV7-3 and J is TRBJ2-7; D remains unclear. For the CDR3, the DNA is TGTGCCAGCAGCATTCACCATGAGCAGTACTTC. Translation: CASSIHHEQYF.